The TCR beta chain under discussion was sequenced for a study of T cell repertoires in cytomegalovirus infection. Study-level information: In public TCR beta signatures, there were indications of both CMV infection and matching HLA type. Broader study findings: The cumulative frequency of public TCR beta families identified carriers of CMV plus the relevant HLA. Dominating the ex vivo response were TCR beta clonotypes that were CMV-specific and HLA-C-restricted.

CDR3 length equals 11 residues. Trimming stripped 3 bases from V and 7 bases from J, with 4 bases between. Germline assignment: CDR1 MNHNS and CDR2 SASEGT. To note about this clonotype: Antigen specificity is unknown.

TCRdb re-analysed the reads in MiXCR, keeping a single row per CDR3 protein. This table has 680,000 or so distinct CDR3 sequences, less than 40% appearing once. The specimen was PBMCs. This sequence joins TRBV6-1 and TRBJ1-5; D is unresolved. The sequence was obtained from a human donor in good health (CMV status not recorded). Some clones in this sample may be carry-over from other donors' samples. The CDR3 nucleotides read TGTGCCAGCAGTGAGACCCAGCCCCAGCATTTT. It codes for CASSETQPQHF.